The 16 T cell receptor beta chains presented below share a single source sample, sequenced in a study of response to subunit inactivated influenza vaccine. A single record per CDR3 protein comes from TCRdb applying MiXCR to the RT-PCR reads. The table lists roughly 550,000 distinct CDR3 sequences, approximately 20% of them singletons, with 2.8% in the top ten. These records were also assigned to another study, of T cells expressing NK-cell markers. Per that study: The authors made TCR beta cDNA libraries by 5'RACE template switching. This switching added a universal primer site and UMIs.

This specimen was CD4+ T cells sorted from PBMCs, taken about 13 days after vaccination. The receptors here all came from a man aged 45-65 years who received an inactivated influenza vaccine.

There are a few counts of this clonotype. The rearrangement joins TRBV10-3 to TRBJ2-7, with D possibly TRBD1 on 5 matching bases. The germline CDR1 and CDR2 sequences are ENHRY and SYGVKD. V was pared by 3 bases and J by 2 bases, with 11 bases between. The CDR3 spans 14 residues. The CDR3, as DNA: TGTGCCATCAGTGACTCAGGGATGACCTACGAGCAGTACTTC. Its protein product is CAISDSGMTYEQYF.

Ten or more counts support this clonotype. The genes are TRBV5-1 and TRBJ2-1, with D tentatively TRBD2 (6 bases). Germline V gene data show CDR1 as SGHRS and CDR2 as YFSETQ. V shed 1 base and J shed 2 bases, with 13 bases lying between them. The CDR3 length is 16 residues. The DNA for the CDR3 is TGCGCCAGCAGCTTGCCACGTAGCGGAACCTACAATGAGCAGTTCTTC. It is translated as CASSLPRSGTYNEQFF.

This clonotype was counted between two and nine times. The rearrangement uses TRBV6-1 and TRBJ2-3; D uncertain. The CDR3 has 15 residues. Looked up from germline, CDR1 is MNHNS and CDR2 is SASEGT. Trimming shortened V by 8 bases and J by 2 bases, and 17 bases separated the two germline ends. The CDR3 DNA is TGTGCCAGCCAGGAGACCGCCGTAACCACAGATACGCAGTATTTT. Protein product: CASQETAVTTDTQYF.

The CDR3 here is CASSLRFPGDYAQYF. CDR3 in DNA: TGTGCCAGCAGCTTACGGTTTCCCGGGGACTACGCCCAGTACTTC. The chain couples TRBV7-2 to TRBJ2-7, with 7 bases matching TRBD2. In germline, CDR1 is SGHTA, CDR2 FQGNSA. V was clipped by 2 bases and J by 10 bases; unmatched bases: 14. The CDR3 contains 15 residues.

This clonotype was recorded at least ten times. The chain recombines TRBV6-1 with TRBJ1-2; D may be TRBD1 (5 bases). Trimming pared 8 bases from V and 4 bases from J, leaving 14 bases between. There are 13 residues in the CDR3. Germline CDR1 and CDR2: MNHNS and SASEGT. This CDR3 reads CASLDLGGYGYTF. CDR3 coding DNA: TGTGCCAGCCTGGATCTCGGGGGCTATGGCTACACCTTC.

The chain joins TRBV7-9 to TRBJ1-3; D is undetermined. Germline loops: CDR1 SEHNR, CDR2 FQNEAQ (reference sequence). The CDR3 extends over 14 amino acids. V dropped 11 bases and J dropped 0 bases, with 14 bases sitting between them. The CDR3 nucleotides are TGTGCCGCCGGACGCGGGATCTCTGGAAACACCATATATTTT. It yields the protein CAAGRGISGNTIYF.

This clonotype was seen repeatedly, ten times or more. The rearrangement links TRBV11-2 to TRBJ2-5; TRBD2 matches 10 bases. Germline assignment: CDR1 SGHAT and CDR2 FQNNGV. The CDR3 runs 15 residues. Trimming took 7 bases from V and 2 from J; bases not matched to a gene: 7. CDR3 sequence reads: CASTLAGVGQETQYF. Here the CDR3 DNA reads TGTGCCAGCACCCTAGCGGGAGTAGGTCAAGAGACCCAGTACTTC.

This chain links TRBV5-1 with TRBJ2-1, with 9 bases lining up with TRBD2. This CDR3 has 16 amino acids. Germline-derived CDR1 and CDR2 are SGHRS and YFSETQ. With V trimmed by 4 bases and J by 5 bases, 10 bases remained unmatched. CDR3 region: CASSLRVSGGHNEQFF. The CDR3 coding sequence is TGCGCCAGCAGCCTGCGTGTTAGCGGGGGACACAATGAGCAGTTCTTC.

This clonotype was picked up a small number of times. The V call is TRBV12-3 or TRBV12-4, the J call TRBJ2-2, with D perhaps TRBD1 (5 bases). V lost 3 bases to trimming and J lost 6 bases, with 11 bases between them. The CDR3 is made up of 14 amino acids. CDR3 protein: CASSFRVRAGELFF. The CDR3 coding sequence is TGTGCCAGCAGTTTTAGGGTCAGGGCCGGGGAGCTGTTTTTT.

The V call is TRBV27, the J call TRBJ1-2, with D unclear. In germline, CDR1 is MNHEY, CDR2 SMNVEV (reference sequence). Between the trimmed V and J ends, which lost 4 bases and 0 bases, there was a span of 9 bases. This CDR3 spans 14 amino acids. CDR3 sequence (DNA): TGTGCCAGCAGTTCTATGACAACTAACTATGGCTACACCTTC. Its protein product is CASSSMTTNYGYTF.

This clonotype occurred a few times. DNA of the CDR3: TGTGCCAGCAGCTTAGACCCGCTACGCTCCTACAATGAGCAGTTCTTC. The encoded protein is CASSLDPLRSYNEQFF. The gene calls are TRBV11-2 and TRBJ2-1; D remains ambiguous. V was pared by 0 bases and J by 0 bases, with 9 bases between. CDR3 length: 16 amino acids. Germline lookup yields CDR1 SGHAT and CDR2 FQNNGV.

The V and J genes are TRBV20-1 and TRBJ2-7; TRBD1 aligns across 9 bases. V was clipped by 6 bases and J by 3 bases; unmatched bases: 9. There are 14 residues in the CDR3. In germline, CDR1 is DFQATT, CDR2 SNEGSKA (reference sequence). CDR3 DNA sequence: TGCAGTGCCCGAACCGGGACAGGGATCTACGAGCAGTACTTC. This encodes CSARTGTGIYEQYF.

The chain combines TRBV6-5 with TRBJ1-1, with D tentatively TRBD1 (5 bases). This CDR3 has 11 residues. Trimming pared 0 bases from V and 10 bases from J, leaving 6 bases between. The germline CDR1 and CDR2 sequences are MNHEY and SVGAGI. The CDR3, as DNA: TGTGCCAGCAGTTACTCAGGGGTAGCTTTCTTT. Translated: CASSYSGVAFF.

About this clonotype itself: A much larger clone lies a single base off, so this may be a read error. The rearrangement joins TRBV12-3 or TRBV12-4 to TRBJ2-7; maybe TRBD1 (6 bases). This CDR3 comprises 15 residues. V shed 6 bases and J shed 5 bases, with 20 bases lying between them. The CDR3 loop reads CASRDSRDKVHEQYF. CDR3 bases: TGTGCCAGCAGAGACTCCCGGGACAAGGTTCACGAGCAGTACTTC.

The chain combines TRBV5-1 with TRBJ1-1; 11 bases map to TRBD1. Looked up from germline, CDR1 is SGHRS and CDR2 is YFSETQ. The CDR3 runs 15 residues. The V gene end was trimmed by 0 bases and the J gene end by 11 bases; junction bases not matched to a gene: 9. The CDR3 bases are TGCGCCAGCAGCTTGGAGGGGACAGGGGGTCGTTGGGCTTTCTTT. Translated, it gives CASSLEGTGGRWAFF. The variable domain in full, completed from reference TRBV5-1 and TRBJ1-1, reads KAGVTQTPRYLIKTRGQQVTLSCSPISGHRSVSWYQQTPGQGLQFLFEYFSETQRNKGNFPGRFSGRQFSNSRSEMNVSTLELGDSALYLCASSLEGTGGRWAFFGQGTRLTVV.

This clonotype was seen a few times. The chain is built from TRBV7-2 and TRBJ2-7; 9 nucleotides agree with TRBD2. V gave up 4 bases and J gave up 3 bases; unmatched junction bases: 10. The CDR3 sequence is 16 residues long. Germline loops: CDR1 SGHTA, CDR2 FQGNSA. CDR3 in amino acids: CASSSPYSGRGYEQYF. The CDR3 region has the DNA TGTGCCAGCAGCTCACCGTATAGCGGGAGAGGCTACGAGCAGTACTTC.